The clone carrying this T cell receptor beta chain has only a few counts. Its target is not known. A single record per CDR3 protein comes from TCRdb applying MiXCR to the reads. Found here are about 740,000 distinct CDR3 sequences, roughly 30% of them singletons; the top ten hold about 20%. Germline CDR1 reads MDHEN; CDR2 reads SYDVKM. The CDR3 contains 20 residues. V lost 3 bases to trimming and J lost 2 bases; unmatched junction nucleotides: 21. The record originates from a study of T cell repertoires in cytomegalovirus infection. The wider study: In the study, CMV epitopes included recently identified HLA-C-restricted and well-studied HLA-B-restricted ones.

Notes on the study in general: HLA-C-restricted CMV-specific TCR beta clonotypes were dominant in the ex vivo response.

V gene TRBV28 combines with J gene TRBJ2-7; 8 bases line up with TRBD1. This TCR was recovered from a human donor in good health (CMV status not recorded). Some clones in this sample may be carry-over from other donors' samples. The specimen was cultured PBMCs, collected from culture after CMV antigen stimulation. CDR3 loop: CASSFVPPRQGRGAAYEQYF. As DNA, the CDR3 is TGTGCCAGCAGTTTCGTACCCCCGAGACAGGGGAGAGGGGCGGCCTACGAGCAGTACTTC.